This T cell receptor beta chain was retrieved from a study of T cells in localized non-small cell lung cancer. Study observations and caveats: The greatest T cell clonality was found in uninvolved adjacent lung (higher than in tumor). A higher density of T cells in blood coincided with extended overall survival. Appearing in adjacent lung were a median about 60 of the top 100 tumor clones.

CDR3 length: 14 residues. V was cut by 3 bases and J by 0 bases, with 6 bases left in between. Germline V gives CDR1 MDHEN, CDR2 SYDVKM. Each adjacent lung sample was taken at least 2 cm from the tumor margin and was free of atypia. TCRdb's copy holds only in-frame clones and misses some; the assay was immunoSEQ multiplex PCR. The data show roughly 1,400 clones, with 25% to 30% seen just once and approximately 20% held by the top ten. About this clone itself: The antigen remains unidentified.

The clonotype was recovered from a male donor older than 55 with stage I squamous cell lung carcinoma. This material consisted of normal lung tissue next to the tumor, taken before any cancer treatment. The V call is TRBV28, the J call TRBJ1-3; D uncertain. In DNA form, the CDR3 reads TGTGCCAGCAGTTTTGCCCTCTCTGGAAACACCATATATTTT. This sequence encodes CASSFALSGNTIYF.